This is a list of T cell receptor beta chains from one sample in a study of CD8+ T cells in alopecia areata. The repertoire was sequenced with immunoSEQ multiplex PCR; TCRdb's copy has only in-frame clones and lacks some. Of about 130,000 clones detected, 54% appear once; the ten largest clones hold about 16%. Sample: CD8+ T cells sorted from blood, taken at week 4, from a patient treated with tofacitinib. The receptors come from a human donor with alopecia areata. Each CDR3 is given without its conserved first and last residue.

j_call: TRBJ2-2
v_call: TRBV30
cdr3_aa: AWVPPLRVGTGELF

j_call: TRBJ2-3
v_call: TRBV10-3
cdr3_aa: AISESPLERGPTDTQY

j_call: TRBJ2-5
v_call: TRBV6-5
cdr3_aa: ASSYWTGEETQY

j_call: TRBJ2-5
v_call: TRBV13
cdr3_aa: VSSYRTARETQY

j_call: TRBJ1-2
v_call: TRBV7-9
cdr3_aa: ASSLVLRTGVDGYT

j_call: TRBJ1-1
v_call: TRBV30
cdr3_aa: ASRRGANTEAF

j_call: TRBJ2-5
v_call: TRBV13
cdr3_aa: ASSLGTGEETQY

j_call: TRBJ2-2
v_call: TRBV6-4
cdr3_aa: ASSESGGATGELF

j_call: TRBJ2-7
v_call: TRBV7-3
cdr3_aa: ASSSYQGYEQY

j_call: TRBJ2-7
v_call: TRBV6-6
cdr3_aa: ASSKTTLEQY

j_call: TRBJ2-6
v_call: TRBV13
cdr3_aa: ASSLGRAGANVLT

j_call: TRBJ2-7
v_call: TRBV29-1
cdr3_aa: SVEEGRTYEQY

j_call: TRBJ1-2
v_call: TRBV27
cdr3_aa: ASRQMTNYGYT

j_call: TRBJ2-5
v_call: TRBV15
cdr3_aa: ATRGSFETQY

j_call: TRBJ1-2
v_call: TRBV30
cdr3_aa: AWSVGDNVFYGYT

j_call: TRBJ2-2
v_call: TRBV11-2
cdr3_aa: ASSLRAANTGELF

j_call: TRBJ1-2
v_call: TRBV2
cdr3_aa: ASSDIRGKHGYT

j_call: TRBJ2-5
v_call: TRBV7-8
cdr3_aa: ASSLTSGGKETQY

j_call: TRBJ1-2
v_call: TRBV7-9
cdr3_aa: ASSPGQLYGYT

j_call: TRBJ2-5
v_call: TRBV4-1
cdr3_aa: ASSQIGSGQQETQY

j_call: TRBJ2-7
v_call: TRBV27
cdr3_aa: ASSYTGPRGTPAHEQY

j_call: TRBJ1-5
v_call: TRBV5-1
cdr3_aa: ASSLLPRTGGGNQPQH

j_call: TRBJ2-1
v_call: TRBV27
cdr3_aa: ASSADLAGGYEQF

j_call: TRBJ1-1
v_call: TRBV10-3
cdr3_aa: AIGRDLNTEAF

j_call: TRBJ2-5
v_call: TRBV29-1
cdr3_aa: SVATGEETQY

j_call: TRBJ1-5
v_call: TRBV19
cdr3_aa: ASSSDRVGNQPQH

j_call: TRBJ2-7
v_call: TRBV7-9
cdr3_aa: ASGNRDSRYEQY

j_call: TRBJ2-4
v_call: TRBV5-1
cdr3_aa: ASRQAPLLAAKNIQY

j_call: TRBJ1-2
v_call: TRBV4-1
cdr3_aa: ASSQNNNYGYT

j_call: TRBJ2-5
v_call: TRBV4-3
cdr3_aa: ASSPGPNEEETQY

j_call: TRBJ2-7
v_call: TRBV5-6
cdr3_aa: ASSSTGAEQY

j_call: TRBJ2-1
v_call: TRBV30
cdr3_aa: AWRITGGGYNEQF

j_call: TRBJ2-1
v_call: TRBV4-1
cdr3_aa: ASSLRGVPYNEQF

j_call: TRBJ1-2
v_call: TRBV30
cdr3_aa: AWSYGTEYGYT

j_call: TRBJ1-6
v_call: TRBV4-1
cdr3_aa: ASSQGGASPLH

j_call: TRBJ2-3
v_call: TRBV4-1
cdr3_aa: ASSQEPGSTDTQY

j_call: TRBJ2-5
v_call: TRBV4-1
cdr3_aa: ASSQLVGGETQY

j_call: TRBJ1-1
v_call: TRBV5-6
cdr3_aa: ASSLGQSFEAF

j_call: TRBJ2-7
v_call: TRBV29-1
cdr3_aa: SVSGGTGSSYEQY

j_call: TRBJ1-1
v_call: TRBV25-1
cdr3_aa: ASRTGAVTEAF

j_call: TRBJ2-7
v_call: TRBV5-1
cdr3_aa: ASSSGTLSYEQY

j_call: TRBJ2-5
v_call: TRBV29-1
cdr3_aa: SVDSGGDQETQY

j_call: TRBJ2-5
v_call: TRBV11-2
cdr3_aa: ASSLDSETQY

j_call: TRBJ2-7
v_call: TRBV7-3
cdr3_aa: ASSLEAGEFYEQY

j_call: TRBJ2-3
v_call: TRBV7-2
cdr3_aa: ASSFSFTDTQY

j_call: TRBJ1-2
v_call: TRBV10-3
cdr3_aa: ATEGGVGGYT

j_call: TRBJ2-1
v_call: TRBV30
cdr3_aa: AWSGNEQF

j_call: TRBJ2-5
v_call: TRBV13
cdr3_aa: ASSLDRAETQY

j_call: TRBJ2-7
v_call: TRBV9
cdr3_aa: ASSVADSGTYEQY

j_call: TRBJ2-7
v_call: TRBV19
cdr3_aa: ASSRSSYEQY

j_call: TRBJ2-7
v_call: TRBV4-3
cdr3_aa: ASSQDRGTGAREQY

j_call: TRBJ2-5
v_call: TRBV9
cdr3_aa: ASSVSGGDQETQY

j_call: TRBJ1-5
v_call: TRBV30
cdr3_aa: AWSVLQGNQPQH

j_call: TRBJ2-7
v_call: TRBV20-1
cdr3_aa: SALLEGEQY